A selection of T cell receptor beta chains follows, all from one sample in a study of early stage breast cancer tumors. The table came from immunoSEQ multiplex PCR; TCRdb's copy has only in-frame clones and leaves some out. Here the sample spans around 50,000 clones, approximately 80% being singletons. Material for sequencing was blood. These TCRs come from a person between 50 and 60 years old with breast cancer. The CDR3 runs from the conserved cysteine through the conserved F or W. Fields, in order: D gene, V gene, CDR3 length, clone size, J gene, CDR3 protein, CDR3 DNA. A D gene is named only where the DNA matches it firmly. The size of a clone is reported for some rows only, either as once, few or many, or as a class for expanded clones.

D: TRBD1
V: TRBV19
length: 14
size: once
J: TRBJ1-2
CDR3: CASRHRDRGHGYTF
DNA: TGTGCCAGTCGCCACCGGGACAGGGGGCATGGCTACACCTTC

D: TRBD1
V: TRBV6-5
length: 13
size: NA
J: TRBJ1-2
CDR3: CATHRGRRYGYTF
DNA: TGTGCCACCCACAGGGGGCGAAGATATGGCTACACCTTC

D: NA
V: TRBV2
length: 13
size: few
J: TRBJ1-1
CDR3: CASYRDRNTEAFF
DNA: TGTGCCAGCTACCGGGACCGGAACACTGAAGCTTTCTTT

D: NA
V: TRBV5-6
length: 14
size: NA
J: TRBJ2-7
CDR3: CASSWGPGTYEQYF
DNA: TGTGCCAGCAGCTGGGGCCCTGGGACCTACGAGCAGTACTTC

D: TRBD1
V: TRBV5-1
length: 15
size: few
J: TRBJ1-6
CDR3: CASSLVTGGNSPLHF
DNA: TGCGCCAGCAGCTTGGTGACAGGGGGCAATTCACCCCTCCACTTT

D: TRBD2
V: TRBV4-3
length: 15
size: NA
J: TRBJ2-1
CDR3: CASSQGLADYNEQFF
DNA: TGCGCCAGCAGCCAAGGGCTAGCGGACTACAATGAGCAGTTCTTC

D: TRBD1
V: TRBV5-1
length: 16
size: NA
J: TRBJ1-1
CDR3: CASSLGQGARGTEAFF
DNA: TGCGCCAGCAGCTTAGGACAGGGGGCGCGTGGCACTGAAGCTTTCTTT

D: NA
V: TRBV7-9
length: 18
size: NA
J: TRBJ2-7
CDR3: CASSSRPGDGNFSYEQYF
DNA: TGTGCCAGCAGCTCCCGTCCTGGGGATGGGAATTTCTCCTACGAGCAGTACTTC

D: TRBD2
V: TRBV18
length: 16
size: once
J: TRBJ2-7
CDR3: CASSPPLLAGGYEQYF
DNA: TGTGCCAGCTCACCACCCCTACTAGCGGGGGGTTACGAGCAGTACTTC

D: TRBD2
V: TRBV5-1
length: 15
size: NA
J: TRBJ2-1
CDR3: CASSLRLARDNEQFF
DNA: TGCGCCAGCAGCCTACGACTAGCCAGGGACAATGAGCAGTTCTTC

D: NA
V: TRBV2
length: 12
size: NA
J: TRBJ1-2
CDR3: CASRGAFYGYTF
DNA: TGTGCCAGCAGGGGGGCTTTCTATGGCTACACCTTC

D: TRBD1
V: TRBV6-4
length: 16
size: NA
J: TRBJ1-5
CDR3: CASNLRLGGSNQPQHF
DNA: TGTGCCAGCAACCTGAGGTTAGGGGGCAGCAATCAGCCCCAGCATTTT

D: NA
V: TRBV28
length: 14
size: NA
J: TRBJ1-1
CDR3: CASSWGGLGTEAFF
DNA: TGTGCCAGCAGTTGGGGGGGTTTAGGCACTGAAGCTTTCTTT

D: TRBD1
V: TRBV5-1
length: 17
size: NA
J: TRBJ2-6
CDR3: CASSLGQGAPGANVLTF
DNA: TGCGCCAGCAGCTTGGGACAGGGGGCGCCTGGGGCCAACGTCCTGACTTTC

D: NA
V: TRBV9
length: 15
size: NA
J: TRBJ1-2
CDR3: CASSVVSSGRDGYTF
DNA: TGTGCCAGCAGCGTAGTTTCGTCAGGGAGGGATGGCTACACCTTC

D: NA
V: TRBV30
length: 13
size: NA
J: TRBJ1-2
CDR3: CAWSHIGDTGYTF
DNA: TGTGCCTGGAGCCATATAGGGGATACTGGCTACACCTTC

D: NA
V: TRBV19
length: 16
size: NA
J: TRBJ1-5
CDR3: CASSPRNRVGNQPQHF
DNA: TGTGCCAGTAGTCCCCGCAACAGGGTGGGGAATCAGCCCCAGCATTTT

D: TRBD1
V: TRBV6-5
length: 14
size: NA
J: TRBJ1-1
CDR3: CASRRRTGGDEAFF
DNA: TGTGCCAGCAGACGCCGGACAGGGGGCGATGAAGCTTTCTTT

D: NA
V: TRBV20-1
length: 11
size: NA
J: TRBJ1-2
CDR3: CSASADYGYTF
DNA: TGCAGTGCTAGTGCGGACTATGGCTACACCTTC

D: TRBD1
V: TRBV18
length: 15
size: NA
J: TRBJ1-2
CDR3: CASSPEDRGSVGYTF
DNA: TGTGCCAGCTCGCCAGAAGACAGGGGAAGTGTCGGCTACACCTTC

D: NA
V: TRBV2
length: 12
size: few
J: TRBJ1-5
CDR3: CASTTGNQPQHF
DNA: TGTGCCAGTACTACAGGGAATCAGCCCCAGCATTTT

D: NA
V: TRBV19
length: 16
size: NA
J: TRBJ1-5
CDR3: CASSPGASYSNQPQHF
DNA: TGTGCCAGTAGCCCTGGGGCGAGCTATAGCAATCAGCCCCAGCATTTT

D: NA
V: TRBV19
length: 12
size: medium-sized
J: TRBJ1-2
CDR3: CASSRGVYGYTF
DNA: TGTGCCAGCAGTAGGGGGGTTTATGGCTACACCTTC

D: TRBD1
V: TRBV19
length: 15
size: NA
J: TRBJ2-2
CDR3: CASSTMGQTTGELFF
DNA: TGTGCCAGTAGTACTATGGGACAGACCACCGGGGAGCTGTTTTTT

D: TRBD2
V: TRBV7-2
length: 15
size: NA
J: TRBJ2-7
CDR3: CASSLGAGLSYEQYF
DNA: TGTGCCAGCAGCTTAGGAGCGGGACTTTCCTACGAGCAGTACTTC

D: NA
V: TRBV2
length: 14
size: NA
J: TRBJ1-5
CDR3: CASREDSSNQPQHF
DNA: TGTGCCAGCAGGGAAGACAGTAGCAATCAGCCCCAGCATTTT

D: NA
V: TRBV14
length: 13
size: once
J: TRBJ1-5
CDR3: CASSQGGNQPQHF
DNA: TGTGCCAGCAGCCAAGGGGGTAATCAGCCCCAGCATTTT

D: TRBD1
V: TRBV5-1
length: 13
size: NA
J: TRBJ1-2
CDR3: CASRYEQGTGYTF
DNA: TGCGCCAGCAGATACGAACAGGGGACTGGCTACACCTTC

D: NA
V: TRBV28
length: 16
size: NA
J: TRBJ1-2
CDR3: CASRGNGNSANYGYTF
DNA: TGTGCCAGCAGAGGCAACGGAAACTCAGCTAACTATGGCTACACCTTC

D: NA
V: TRBV18
length: 15
size: NA
J: TRBJ1-6
CDR3: CASSRLGLVDSPLHF
DNA: TGTGCCAGCTCACGCCTGGGGTTGGTGGATTCACCCCTCCACTTT